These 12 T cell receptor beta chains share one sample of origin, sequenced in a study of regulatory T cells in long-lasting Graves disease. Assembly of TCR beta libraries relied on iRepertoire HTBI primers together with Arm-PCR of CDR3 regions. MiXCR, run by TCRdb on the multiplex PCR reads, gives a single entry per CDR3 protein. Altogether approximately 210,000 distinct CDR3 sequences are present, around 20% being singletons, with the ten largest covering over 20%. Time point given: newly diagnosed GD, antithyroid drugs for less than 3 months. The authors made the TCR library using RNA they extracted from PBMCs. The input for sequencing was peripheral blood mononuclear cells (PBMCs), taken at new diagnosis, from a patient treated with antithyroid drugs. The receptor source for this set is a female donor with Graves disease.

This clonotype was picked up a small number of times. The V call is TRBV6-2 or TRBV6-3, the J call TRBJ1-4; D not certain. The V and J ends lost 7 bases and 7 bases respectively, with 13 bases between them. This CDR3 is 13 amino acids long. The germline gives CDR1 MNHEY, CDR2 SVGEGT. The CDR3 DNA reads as TGTGCCAGCAACGACGCAGGACGTGAAAAACTGTTTTTT. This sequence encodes CASNDAGREKLFF.

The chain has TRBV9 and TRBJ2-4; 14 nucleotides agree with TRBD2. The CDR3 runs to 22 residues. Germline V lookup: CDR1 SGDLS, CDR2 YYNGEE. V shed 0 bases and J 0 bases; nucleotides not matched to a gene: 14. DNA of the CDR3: TGTGCCAGCAGCGTAGAGGGGACTAGCGGGAGAGGGGGTGGGTTAGCCAAAAACATTCAGTACTTC. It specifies CASSVEGTSGRGGGLAKNIQYF.

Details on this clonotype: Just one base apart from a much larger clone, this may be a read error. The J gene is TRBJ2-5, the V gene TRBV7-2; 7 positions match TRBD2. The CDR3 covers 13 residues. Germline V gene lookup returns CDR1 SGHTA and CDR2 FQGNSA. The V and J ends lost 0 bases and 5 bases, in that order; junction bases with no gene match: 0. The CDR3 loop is CTSSLASGETQYF. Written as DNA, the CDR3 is TGTACCAGCAGCTTAGCTAGCGGGGAGACCCAGTACTTC.

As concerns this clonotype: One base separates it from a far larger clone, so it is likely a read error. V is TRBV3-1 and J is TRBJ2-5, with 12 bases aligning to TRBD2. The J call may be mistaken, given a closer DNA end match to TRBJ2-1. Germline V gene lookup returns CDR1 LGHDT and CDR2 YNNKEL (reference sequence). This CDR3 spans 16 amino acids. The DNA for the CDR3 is TGTGCCAGCAGCACCTGGACTAGCGGGGTCATGTATGAGCAGTTCTTC. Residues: CASSTWTSGVMYEQFF.

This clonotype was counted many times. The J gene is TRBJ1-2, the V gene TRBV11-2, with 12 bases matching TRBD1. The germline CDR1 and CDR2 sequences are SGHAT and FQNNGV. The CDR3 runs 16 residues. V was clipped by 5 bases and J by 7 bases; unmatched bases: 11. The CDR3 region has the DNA TGTGCCAGCAGCCCGGCCGGGACAGGGGGCAGAATTGGCTACACCTTC. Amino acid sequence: CASSPAGTGGRIGYTF.

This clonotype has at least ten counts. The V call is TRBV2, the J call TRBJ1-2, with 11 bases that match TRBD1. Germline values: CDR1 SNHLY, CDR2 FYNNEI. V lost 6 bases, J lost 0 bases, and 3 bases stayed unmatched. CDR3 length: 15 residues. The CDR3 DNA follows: TGTGCCAGCAGGGACAGGGGGCAGGCTAACTATGGCTACACCTTC. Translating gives CASRDRGQANYGYTF.

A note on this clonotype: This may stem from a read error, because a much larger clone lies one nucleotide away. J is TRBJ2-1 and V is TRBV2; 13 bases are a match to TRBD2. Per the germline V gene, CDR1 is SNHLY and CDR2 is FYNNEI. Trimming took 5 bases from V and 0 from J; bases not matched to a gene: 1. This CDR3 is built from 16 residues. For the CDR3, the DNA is TGTGCCAGCAGTCGGACTAGCGGGAGCTCCTACAATGAGCAGTTCTTC. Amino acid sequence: CASSRTSGSSYNEQFF.

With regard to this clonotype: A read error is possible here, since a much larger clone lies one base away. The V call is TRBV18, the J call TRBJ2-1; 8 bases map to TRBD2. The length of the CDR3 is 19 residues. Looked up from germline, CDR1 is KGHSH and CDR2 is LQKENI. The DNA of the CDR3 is TGTGCCAGCTCACCGTCCGCGACTTTTAGAAGCGGGGGACTCAATGAGCAGTCCTTC. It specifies CASSPSATFRSGGLNEQSF.

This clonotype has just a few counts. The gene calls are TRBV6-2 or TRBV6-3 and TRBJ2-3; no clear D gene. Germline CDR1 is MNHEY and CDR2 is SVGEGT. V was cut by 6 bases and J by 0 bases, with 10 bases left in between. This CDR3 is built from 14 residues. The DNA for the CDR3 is TGTGCCAGCAGGGGCCTACCCAGCACAGATACGCAGTATTTT. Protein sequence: CASRGLPSTDTQYF.

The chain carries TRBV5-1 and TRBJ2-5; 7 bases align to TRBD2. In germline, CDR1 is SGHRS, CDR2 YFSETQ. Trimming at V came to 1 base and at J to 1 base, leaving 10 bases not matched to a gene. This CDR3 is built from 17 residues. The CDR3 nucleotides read TGCGCCAGCAGCTTGTGGCTAACGGGGGGAGCCCAAGAGACCCAGTACTTC. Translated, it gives CASSLWLTGGAQETQYF.

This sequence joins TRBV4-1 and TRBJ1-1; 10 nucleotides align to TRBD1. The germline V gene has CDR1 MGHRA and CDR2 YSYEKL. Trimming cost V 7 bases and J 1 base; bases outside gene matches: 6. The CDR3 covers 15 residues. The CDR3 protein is CASTGRTGGNTEAFF. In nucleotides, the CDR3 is TGCGCCAGCACCGGGAGGACAGGGGGGAACACTGAAGCTTTCTTT.

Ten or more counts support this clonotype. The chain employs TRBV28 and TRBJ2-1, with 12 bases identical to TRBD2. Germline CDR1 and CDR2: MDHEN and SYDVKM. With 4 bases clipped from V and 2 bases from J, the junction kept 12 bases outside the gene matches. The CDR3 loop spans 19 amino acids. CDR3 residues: CASSSFSASGRVAYNEQFF. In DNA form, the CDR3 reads TGTGCCAGCAGTTCCTTTAGTGCTAGCGGGAGGGTGGCCTACAATGAGCAGTTCTTC. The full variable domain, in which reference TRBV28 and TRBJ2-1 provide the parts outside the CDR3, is DVKVTQSSRYLVKRTGEKVFLECVQDMDHENMFWYRQDPGLGLRLIYFSYDVKMKEKGDIPEGYSVSREKKERFSLILESASTNQTSMYLCASSSFSASGRVAYNEQFFGPGTRLTVL.